This TCR beta chain was identified in a study of blood T cell repertoires in COVID-19. This clone was seen a single time. Sequenced by immunoSEQ multiplex PCR; TCRdb stores in-frame clones only, minus some. The data hold about 89,000 clones, with 80% observed a single time. V lost 3 bases, J lost 2 bases, and 20 bases lay in between. This CDR3 spans 17 amino acids. Germline-derived CDR1 and CDR2 are SGHRS and YFSETQ. Source material: peripheral blood. The clonotype comes from a woman of 80 years or more with acute or convalescent COVID-19. This chain links TRBV5-1 with TRBJ2-5; D remains unclear. The CDR3 reads CASSSSPGAGLQETQYF. CDR3 coding DNA: TGCGCCAGCAGCTCTTCGCCAGGTGCCGGATTACAAGAGACCCAGTACTTC.